The 7 T cell receptor beta chains below come from one sample, sequenced in a study of blood T cell repertoires in COVID-19 (TCRdb year 2020). Receptor libraries were prepared by the immunoSEQ multiplex PCR assay. Entries here come from immuneACCESS through TCRdb and include only in-frame sequences with V and J called. Some clones fail to appear in such tables; in the studies checked, an unresolved V gene covers under half of the shortfall, and the cause of the remainder is unknown. The sample profile shows roughly 250,000 clones; approximately 90% of them were found once. More than 0.75% of the sample belongs to the ten largest clones. The sequencing input was peripheral blood. The receptors stem from a man younger than 45 with acute or convalescent COVID-19.

This chain links TRBV4-1 with TRBJ1-3, with a possible D match to TRBD1 (6 bases). The CDR3 runs to 15 residues. CDR1 is MGHRA, CDR2 YSYEKL, per germline. V dropped 3 bases and J dropped 2 bases, with 11 bases sitting between them. The CDR3 here is CASSHPDRTGNTIYF. The CDR3 DNA is TGCGCCAGCAGCCATCCAGACAGGACTGGAAACACCATATATTTT.

This chain uses TRBV5-1 with TRBJ2-1; possible D gene TRBD2, 5 bases. The CDR3 runs 16 residues. Germline V gene lookup returns CDR1 SGHRS and CDR2 YFSETQ. The V end lost 2 bases, the J end lost 0 bases, and 12 bases lay between the germline ends. The CDR3 DNA reads as TGCGCCAGCAGCTTCCAAGCGGCTAGCTCCTACAATGAGCAGTTCTTC. This gives the protein CASSFQAASSYNEQFF.

Note on this clone: Other DNA sequences of this sample code for an identical CDR3. The chain joins TRBV5-1 to TRBJ1-2, with a possible D match to TRBD1 (6 bases). Germline-derived CDR1 and CDR2 are SGHRS and YFSETQ. V was pared by 0 bases and J by 4 bases, with 7 bases between. CDR3 length: 13 residues. The CDR3 sequence is CASSLGTVYGYTF. The CDR3, as DNA: TGCGCCAGCAGCTTGGGGACAGTCTATGGCTACACCTTC.

The V gene is TRBV3-1 (or the pseudogene TRBV3-2), the J gene TRBJ1-4; D perhaps matches TRBD1 (5 bases). The CDR3 is 16 residues long. V was trimmed by 3 bases and J by 11 bases, leaving 22 bases between them. Germline CDR1 reads LGHDT; CDR2 reads YNNKEL (reference sequence). CDR3: CASSHYGGGTGAKLFF. The CDR3 coding sequence is TGTGCCAGCAGCCACTATGGGGGGGGGACGGGAGCGAAACTGTTTTTT.

The chain employs TRBV5-1 and TRBJ1-5; 7 bases fit TRBD1. Trimming at V came to 7 bases and at J to 4 bases, leaving 17 bases not matched to a gene. Looked up from germline, CDR1 is SGHRS and CDR2 is YFSETQ. The CDR3 runs 17 residues. The chain's CDR3 is CASLPLGQYPENQPQHF. The CDR3 DNA reads as TGCGCCAGCTTACCCCTGGGACAGTACCCAGAAAATCAGCCCCAGCATTTT.

This chain uses TRBV6-1 with TRBJ1-1; no reliable D call. The CDR3 runs to 14 residues. The V gene's germline CDR1 is MNHNS and CDR2 SASEGT. V dropped 2 bases and J dropped 1 base, with 8 bases sitting between them. CDR3 nucleotides: TGTGCCAGCAGTGAAAGGAGGGAGAACACTGAAGCTTTCTTT. Its protein is CASSERRENTEAFF.

The rearrangement links TRBV7-9 to TRBJ2-5, with a tentative D call TRBD1 (6 bases). CDR1 is SEHNR and CDR2 is FQNEAQ in the germline V gene (reference sequence). The CDR3 contains 14 residues. V was trimmed by 3 bases and J by 3 bases, leaving 11 bases between them. This chain's CDR3 is CASSFGTKKETQYF. The CDR3 DNA reads TGTGCCAGCAGCTTTGGGACAAAAAAAGAGACCCAGTACTTC.